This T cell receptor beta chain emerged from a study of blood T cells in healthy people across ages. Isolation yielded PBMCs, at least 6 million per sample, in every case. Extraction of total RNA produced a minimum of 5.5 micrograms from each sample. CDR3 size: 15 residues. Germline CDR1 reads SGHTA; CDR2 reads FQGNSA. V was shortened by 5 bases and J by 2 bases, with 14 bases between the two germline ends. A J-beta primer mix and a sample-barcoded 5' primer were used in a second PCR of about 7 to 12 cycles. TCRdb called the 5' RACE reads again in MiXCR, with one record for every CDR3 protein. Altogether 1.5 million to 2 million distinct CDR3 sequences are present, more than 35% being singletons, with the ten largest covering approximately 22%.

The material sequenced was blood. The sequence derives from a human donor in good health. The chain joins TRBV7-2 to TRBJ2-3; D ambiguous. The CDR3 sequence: CASSPPWSVTDTQYF. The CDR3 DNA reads TGTGCCAGCAGCCCACCGTGGTCCGTCACAGATACGCAGTATTTT.